This T cell receptor (beta chain) was identified during a study of somatic mutations in cytotoxic T cells in rheumatoid arthritis. General study points: The clonality of CD8+ T cells was not significantly different between rheumatoid arthritis patients and age-matched healthy controls. The top CD8+ clone topped 20% of CD8+ cells in about an eighth of the roughly 65 patients.

As concerns this clone: The antigen is unknown.

Using positive magnetic bead selection on an AutoMACS, CD4+ and CD8+ cells were isolated, after which their purity was checked by flow cytometry. Measured with immunoSEQ multiplex PCR; TCRdb has only the in-frame clones, and not every one. The data contain 10,000 to 12,000 clones, about 88% of them singletons. This CDR3 has 14 residues. From germline, CDR1 is MNHEY and CDR2 SMNVEV (reference sequence). V lost 3 bases, J lost 7 bases, and 12 bases lay in between. This TCR was sampled from a woman aged 18-30 years with rheumatoid arthritis. The V gene is TRBV27, the J gene TRBJ2-2; no clear D gene. Input material: CD4+ T cells sorted from blood. CDR3: CASSFSLNGGELFF. DNA of the CDR3: TGTGCCAGCAGTTTTTCCCTTAACGGCGGGGAGCTGTTTTTT.